This T cell receptor beta chain was sequenced during a study of T-cell reconstitution after alpha-beta-depleted transplantation in children. Overall study results and limits: Surviving thymic progenitors and recipient T cells were the source of high TCRbeta diversity at day 60 in some patients. By one year post-transplant, T-cell counts and diversity largely arose from T cells that were newly produced. Reportedly, roughly two months post-transplant, alpha-beta T cells arose from several hundred expanded graft clones.

During its preparation, the TCRbeta library received unique molecular identifiers. MiXCR was run by TCRdb on the PCR reads, yielding one entry per CDR3 protein. This table holds hundreds of thousands of distinct CDR3 sequences, about an eighth found once. This clonotype was counted a few times. Its matching antigen is unknown. The TCR comes from a girl aged 2-10 years with congenital amegakaryocytic thrombocytopenia, due to receive a stem cell transplant. The specimen was PBMCs, collected before TCRalphabeta/CD19-depleted stem cell transplant.

This CDR3 is CASSILGSHLYEQYF. CDR3 in DNA: TGTGCCAGTAGTATCTTGGGGAGCCACCTCTACGAGCAGTACTTC. The chain recombines TRBV19 with TRBJ2-7, with D perhaps TRBD2 (5 bases). V was clipped by 3 bases and J by 3 bases, with 15 bases between them. The CDR3 spans 15 residues. CDR1 LNHDA and CDR2 SQIVND come from the germline V gene (reference sequence).